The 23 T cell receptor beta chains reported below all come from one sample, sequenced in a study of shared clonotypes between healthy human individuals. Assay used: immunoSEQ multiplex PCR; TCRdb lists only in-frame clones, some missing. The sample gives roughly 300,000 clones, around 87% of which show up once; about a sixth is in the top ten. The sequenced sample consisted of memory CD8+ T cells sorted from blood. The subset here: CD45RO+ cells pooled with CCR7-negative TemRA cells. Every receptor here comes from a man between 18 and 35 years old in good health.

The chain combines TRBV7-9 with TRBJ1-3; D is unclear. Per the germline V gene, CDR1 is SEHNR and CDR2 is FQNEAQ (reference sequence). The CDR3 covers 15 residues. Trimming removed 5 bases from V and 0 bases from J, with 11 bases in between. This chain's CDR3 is CASSLPRNSGNTIYF. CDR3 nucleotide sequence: TGTGCCAGCAGCCTCCCACGGAACTCTGGAAACACCATATATTTT.

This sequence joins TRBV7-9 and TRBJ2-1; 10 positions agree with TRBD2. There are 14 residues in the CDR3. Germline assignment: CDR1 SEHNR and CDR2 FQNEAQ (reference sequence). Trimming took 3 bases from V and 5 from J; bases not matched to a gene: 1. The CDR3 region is CASSFTSGDNEQFF. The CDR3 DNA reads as TGTGCCAGCAGCTTTACTAGCGGGGACAATGAGCAGTTCTTC.

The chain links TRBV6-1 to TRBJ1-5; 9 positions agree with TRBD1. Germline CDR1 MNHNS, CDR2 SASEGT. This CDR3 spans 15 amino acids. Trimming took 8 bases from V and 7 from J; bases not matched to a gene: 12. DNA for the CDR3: TGTGCCAGCTCACTTCCGGGACAGGGACGGCAGCCCCAGCATTTT. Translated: CASSLPGQGRQPQHF.

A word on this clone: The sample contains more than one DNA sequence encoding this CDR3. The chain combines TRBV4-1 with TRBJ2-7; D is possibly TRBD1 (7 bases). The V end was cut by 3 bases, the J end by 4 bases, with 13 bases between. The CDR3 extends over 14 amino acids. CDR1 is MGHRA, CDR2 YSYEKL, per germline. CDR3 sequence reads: CASSQATGRYEQYF. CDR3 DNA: TGCGCCAGCAGCCAGGCGACAGGGAGGTACGAGCAGTACTTC.

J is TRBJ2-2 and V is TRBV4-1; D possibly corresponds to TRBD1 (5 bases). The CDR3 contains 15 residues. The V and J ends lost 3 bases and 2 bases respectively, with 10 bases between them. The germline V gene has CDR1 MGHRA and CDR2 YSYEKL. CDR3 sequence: CASSHRETNTGELFF. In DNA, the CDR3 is TGCGCCAGCAGCCACAGGGAAACTAACACCGGGGAGCTGTTTTTT.

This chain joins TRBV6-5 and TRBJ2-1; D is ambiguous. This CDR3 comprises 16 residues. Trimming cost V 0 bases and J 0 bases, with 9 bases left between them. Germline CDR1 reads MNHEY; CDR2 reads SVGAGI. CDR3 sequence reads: CASSYSITSSYNEQFF. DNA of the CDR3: TGTGCCAGCAGTTACTCGATAACGAGCTCCTACAATGAGCAGTTCTTC.

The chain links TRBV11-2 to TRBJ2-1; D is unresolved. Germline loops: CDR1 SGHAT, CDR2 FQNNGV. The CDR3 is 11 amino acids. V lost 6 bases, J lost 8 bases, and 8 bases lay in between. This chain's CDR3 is CASSLLDEQFF. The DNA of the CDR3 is TGTGCCAGCAGTCTTCTGGATGAGCAGTTCTTC.

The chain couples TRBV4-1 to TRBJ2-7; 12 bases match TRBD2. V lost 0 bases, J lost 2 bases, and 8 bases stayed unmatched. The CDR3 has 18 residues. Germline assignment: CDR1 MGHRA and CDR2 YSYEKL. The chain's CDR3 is CASSQDLLGLAGTYEQYF. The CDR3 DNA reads TGCGCCAGCAGCCAAGATCTTCTAGGACTAGCGGGGACCTACGAGCAGTACTTC.

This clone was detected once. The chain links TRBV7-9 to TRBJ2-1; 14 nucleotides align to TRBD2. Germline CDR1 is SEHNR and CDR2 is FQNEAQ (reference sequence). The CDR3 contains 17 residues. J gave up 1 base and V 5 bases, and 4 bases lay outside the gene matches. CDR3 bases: TGTGCCAGCAGCCCCCGACTAGCGGGAGGGTCCTACAATGAGCAGTTCTTC. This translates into CASSPRLAGGSYNEQFF.

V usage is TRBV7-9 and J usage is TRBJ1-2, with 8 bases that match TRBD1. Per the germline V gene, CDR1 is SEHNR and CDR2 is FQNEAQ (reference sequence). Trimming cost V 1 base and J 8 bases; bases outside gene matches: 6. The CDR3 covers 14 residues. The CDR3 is CASSLVRGRWGYTF. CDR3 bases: TGTGCCAGCAGCTTAGTCAGGGGGCGCTGGGGCTACACCTTC.

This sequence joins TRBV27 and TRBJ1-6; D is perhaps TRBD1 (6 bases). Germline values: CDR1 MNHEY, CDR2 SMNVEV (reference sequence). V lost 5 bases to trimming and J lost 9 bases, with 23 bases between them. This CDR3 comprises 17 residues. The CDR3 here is CASSPLQGMTLGSPLHF. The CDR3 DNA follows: TGTGCCAGCAGTCCCCTACAGGGAATGACTTTAGGTTCACCCCTCCACTTT.

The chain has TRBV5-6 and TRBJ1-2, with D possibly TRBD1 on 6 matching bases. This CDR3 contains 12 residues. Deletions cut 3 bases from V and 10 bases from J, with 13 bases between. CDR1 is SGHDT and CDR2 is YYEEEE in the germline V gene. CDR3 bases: TGTGCCAGCAGCTGGGGGACATTAGACTACACCTTC. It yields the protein CASSWGTLDYTF.

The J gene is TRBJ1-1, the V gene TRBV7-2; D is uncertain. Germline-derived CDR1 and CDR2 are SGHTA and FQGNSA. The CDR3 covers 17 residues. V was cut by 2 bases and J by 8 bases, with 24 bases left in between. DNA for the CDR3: TGTGCCAGCAGCTTATTTATTATTTGGTTCGGGCTAAAGGAAGCTTTCTTT. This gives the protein CASSLFIIWFGLKEAFF.

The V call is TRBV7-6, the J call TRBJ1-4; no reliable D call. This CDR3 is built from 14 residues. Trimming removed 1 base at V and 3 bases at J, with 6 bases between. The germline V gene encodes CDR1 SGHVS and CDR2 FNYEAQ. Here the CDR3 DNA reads TGTGCCAGCAGCTTAGTGGAATCTAATGAAAAACTGTTTTTT. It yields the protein CASSLVESNEKLFF.

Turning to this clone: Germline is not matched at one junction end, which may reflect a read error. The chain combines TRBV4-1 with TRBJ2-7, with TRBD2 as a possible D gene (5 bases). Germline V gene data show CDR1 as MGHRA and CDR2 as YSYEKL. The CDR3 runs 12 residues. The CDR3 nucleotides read TGCGCCAGCAGCCAACGGGGTCCCGAGCAGCACTTC. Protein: CASSQRGPEQHF.

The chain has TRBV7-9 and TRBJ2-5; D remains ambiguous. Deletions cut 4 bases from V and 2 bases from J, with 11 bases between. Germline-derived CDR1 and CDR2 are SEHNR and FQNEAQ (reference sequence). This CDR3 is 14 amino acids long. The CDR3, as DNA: TGTGCCAGCAGCTCCCCGACCGATCAAGAGACCCAGTACTTC. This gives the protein CASSSPTDQETQYF. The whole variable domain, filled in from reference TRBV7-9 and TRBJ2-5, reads DTGVSQNPRHKITKRGQNVTFRCDPISEHNRLYWYRQTLGQGPEFLTYFQNEAQLEKSRLLSDRFSAERPKGSFSTLEIQRTEQGDSAMYLCASSSPTDQETQYFGPGTRLLVL.

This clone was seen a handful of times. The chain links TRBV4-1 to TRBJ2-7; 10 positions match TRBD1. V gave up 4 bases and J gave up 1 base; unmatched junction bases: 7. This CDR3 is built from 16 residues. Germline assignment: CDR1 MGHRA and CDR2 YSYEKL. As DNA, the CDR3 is TGCGCCAGCAGCCCAGTCCCGGGACAGGGGTCCTACGAGCAGTACTTC. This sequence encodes CASSPVPGQGSYEQYF.

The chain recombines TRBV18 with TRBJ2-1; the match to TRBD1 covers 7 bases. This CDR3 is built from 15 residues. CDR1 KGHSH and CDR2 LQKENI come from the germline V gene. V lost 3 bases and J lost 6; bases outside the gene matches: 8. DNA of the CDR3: TGTGCCAGCTCACCCTACACAGGGGTGCCCAATGAGCAGTTCTTC. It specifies CASSPYTGVPNEQFF.

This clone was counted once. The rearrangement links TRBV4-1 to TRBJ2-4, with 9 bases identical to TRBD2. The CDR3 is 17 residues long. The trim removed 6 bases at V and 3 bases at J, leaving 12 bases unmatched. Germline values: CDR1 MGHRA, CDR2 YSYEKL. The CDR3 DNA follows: TGCGCCAGCAGTCAGACGGCGGGGGGGCTGAGCAAAAACATTCAGTACTTC. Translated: CASSQTAGGLSKNIQYF.

CDR3: CASSYAEGAAGYTF. The CDR3 DNA sequence: TGTGCCAGCAGTTACGCCGAGGGGGCAGCTGGCTACACCTTC. The chain couples TRBV6-5 to TRBJ1-2; 7 nucleotides align to TRBD1. CDR1 and CDR2 (germline): MNHEY, SVGAGI. The CDR3 contains 14 residues. J was trimmed by 7 bases and V by 2 bases; bases with no gene match: 7.

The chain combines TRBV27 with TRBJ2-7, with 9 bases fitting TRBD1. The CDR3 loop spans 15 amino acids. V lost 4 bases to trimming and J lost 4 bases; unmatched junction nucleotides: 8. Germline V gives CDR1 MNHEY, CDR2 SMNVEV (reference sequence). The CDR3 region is CASSSLGTGRYEQYF. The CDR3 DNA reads TGTGCCAGCAGTTCATTAGGGACAGGGAGATACGAGCAGTACTTC.

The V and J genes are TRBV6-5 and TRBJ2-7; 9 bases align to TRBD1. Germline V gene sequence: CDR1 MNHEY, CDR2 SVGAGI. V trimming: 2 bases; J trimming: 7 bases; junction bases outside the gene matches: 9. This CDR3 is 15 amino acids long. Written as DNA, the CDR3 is TGTGCCAGCAGTTACGCTACAGGGGGCATGGGGGAGCAGTACTTC. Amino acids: CASSYATGGMGEQYF.

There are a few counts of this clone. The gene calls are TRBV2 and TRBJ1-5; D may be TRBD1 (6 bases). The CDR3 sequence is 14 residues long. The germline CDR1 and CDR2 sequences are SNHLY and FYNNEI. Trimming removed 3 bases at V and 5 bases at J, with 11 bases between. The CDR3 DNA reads TGTGCCAGCAGTGATGGGGACATTTATCAGCCCCAGCATTTT. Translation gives CASSDGDIYQPQHF.